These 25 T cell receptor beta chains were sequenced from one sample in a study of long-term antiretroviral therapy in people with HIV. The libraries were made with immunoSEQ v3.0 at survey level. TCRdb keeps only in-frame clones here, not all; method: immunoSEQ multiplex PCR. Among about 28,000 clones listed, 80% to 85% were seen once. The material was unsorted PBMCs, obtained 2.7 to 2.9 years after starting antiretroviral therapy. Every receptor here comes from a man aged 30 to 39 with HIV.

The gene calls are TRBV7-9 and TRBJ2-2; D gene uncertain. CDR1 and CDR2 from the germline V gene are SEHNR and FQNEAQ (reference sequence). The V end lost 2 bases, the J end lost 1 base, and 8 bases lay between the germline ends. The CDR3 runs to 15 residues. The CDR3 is CASSLPGLNTGELFF. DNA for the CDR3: TGTGCCAGCAGCTTACCGGGCCTGAACACCGGGGAGCTGTTTTTT.

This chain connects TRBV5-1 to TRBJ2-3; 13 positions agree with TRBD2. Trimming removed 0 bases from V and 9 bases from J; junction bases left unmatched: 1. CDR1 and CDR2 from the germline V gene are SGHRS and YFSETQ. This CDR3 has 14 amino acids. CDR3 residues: CASSLGLAGGTQYF. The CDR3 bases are TGCGCCAGCAGCTTGGGACTAGCGGGAGGAACGCAGTATTTT.

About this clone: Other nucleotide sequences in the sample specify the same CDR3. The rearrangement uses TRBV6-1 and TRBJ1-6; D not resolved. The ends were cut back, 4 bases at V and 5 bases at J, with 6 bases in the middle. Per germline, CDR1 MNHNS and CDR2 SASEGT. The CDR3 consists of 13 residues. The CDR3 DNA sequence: TGTGCCAGCAGTGGTTTGGATAATTCACCCCTCCACTTT. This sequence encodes CASSGLDNSPLHF.

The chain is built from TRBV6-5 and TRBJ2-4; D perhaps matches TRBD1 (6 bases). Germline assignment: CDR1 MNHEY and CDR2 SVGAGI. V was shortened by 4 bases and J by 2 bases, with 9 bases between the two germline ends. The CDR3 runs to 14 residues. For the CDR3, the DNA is TGTGCCAGCAGTTTTACAGGGACCAAAAACATTCAGTACTTC. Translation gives CASSFTGTKNIQYF.

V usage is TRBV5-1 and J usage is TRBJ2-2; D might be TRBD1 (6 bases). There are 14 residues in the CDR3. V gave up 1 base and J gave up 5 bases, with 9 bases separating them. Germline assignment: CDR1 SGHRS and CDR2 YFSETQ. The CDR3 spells CASSLSGETGELFF. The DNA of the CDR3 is TGCGCCAGCAGCTTGTCAGGGGAAACCGGGGAGCTGTTTTTT.

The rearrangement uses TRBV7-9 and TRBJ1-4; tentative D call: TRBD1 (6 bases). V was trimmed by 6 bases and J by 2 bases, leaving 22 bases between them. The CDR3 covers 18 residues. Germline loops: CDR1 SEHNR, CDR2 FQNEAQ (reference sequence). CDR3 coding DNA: TGTGCCAGCAGAAAGGACAGCTTTACAGTTGCTACTAATGAAAAACTGTTTTTT. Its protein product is CASRKDSFTVATNEKLFF.

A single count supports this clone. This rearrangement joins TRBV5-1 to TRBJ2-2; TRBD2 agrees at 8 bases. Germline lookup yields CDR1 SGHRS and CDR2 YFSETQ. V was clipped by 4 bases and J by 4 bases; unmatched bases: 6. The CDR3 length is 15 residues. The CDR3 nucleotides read TGCGCCAGCAGCGGGAGCGGGGGCCTCACCGGGGAGCTGTTTTTT. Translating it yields CASSGSGGLTGELFF.

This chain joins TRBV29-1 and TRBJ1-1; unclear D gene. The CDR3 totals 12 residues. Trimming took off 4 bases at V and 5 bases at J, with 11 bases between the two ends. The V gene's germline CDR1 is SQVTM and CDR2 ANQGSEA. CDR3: CSVVPGSTEAFF. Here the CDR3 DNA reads TGCAGCGTTGTGCCGGGGTCGACTGAAGCTTTCTTT.

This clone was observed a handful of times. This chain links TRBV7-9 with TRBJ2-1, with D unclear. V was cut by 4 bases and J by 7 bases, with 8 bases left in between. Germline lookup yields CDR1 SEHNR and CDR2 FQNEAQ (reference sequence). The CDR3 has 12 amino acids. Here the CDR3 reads CASSSERNEQFF. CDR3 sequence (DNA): TGTGCCAGCAGCTCCGAGAGGAATGAGCAGTTCTTC.

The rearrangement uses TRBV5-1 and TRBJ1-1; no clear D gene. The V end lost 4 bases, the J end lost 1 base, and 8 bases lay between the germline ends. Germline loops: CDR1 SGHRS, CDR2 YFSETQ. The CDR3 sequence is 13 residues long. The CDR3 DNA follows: TGCGCCAGCAGCCCAGACGCGAACACTGAAGCTTTCTTT. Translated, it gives CASSPDANTEAFF.

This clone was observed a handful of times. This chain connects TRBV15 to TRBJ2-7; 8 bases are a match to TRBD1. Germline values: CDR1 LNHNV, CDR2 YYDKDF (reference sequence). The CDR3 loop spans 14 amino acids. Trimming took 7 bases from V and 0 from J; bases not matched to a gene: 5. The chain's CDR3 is CATTSGGLSYEQYF. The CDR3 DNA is TGTGCCACCACCTCAGGGGGCCTCTCCTACGAGCAGTACTTC.

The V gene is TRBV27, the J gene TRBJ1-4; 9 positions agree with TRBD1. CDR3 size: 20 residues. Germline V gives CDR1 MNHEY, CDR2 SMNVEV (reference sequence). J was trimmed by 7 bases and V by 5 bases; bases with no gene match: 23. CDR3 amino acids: CASSPFLTGQGRGGGEKLFF. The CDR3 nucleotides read TGTGCCAGCAGTCCTTTCCTAACGGGACAGGGAAGAGGTGGTGGTGAAAAACTGTTTTTT.

The chain's CDR3 is CASSSTPGYNSPLHF. The CDR3, as DNA: TGTGCCAGCAGCTCCACGCCAGGGTATAATTCACCCCTCCACTTT. The chain recombines TRBV7-9 with TRBJ1-6; weak D call: TRBD1 (5 bases). CDR1 and CDR2 (germline): SEHNR, FQNEAQ (reference sequence). V lost 4 bases and J lost 4, with 11 bases in between. The CDR3 loop spans 15 amino acids.

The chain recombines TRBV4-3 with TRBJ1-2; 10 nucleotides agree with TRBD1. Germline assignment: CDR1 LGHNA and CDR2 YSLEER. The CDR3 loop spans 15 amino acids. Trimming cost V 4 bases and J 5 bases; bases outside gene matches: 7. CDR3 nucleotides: TGCGCCAGCAGCCCCGGGACAGGGGCAGGGTATGGCTACACCTTC. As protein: CASSPGTGAGYGYTF.

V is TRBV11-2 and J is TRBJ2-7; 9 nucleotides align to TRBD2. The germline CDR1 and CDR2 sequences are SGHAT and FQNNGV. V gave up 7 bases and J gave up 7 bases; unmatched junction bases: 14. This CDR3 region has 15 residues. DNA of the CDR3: TGTGCCAGCACGCCCGCGGGGGGGGGCTGGGGAGAGCAGTACTTC. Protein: CASTPAGGGWGEQYF. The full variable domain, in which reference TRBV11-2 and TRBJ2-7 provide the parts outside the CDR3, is EAGVAQSPRYKIIEKRQSVAFWCNPISGHATLYWYQQILGQGPKLLIQFQNNGVVDDSQLPKDRFSAERLKGVDSTLKIQPAKLEDSAVYLCASTPAGGGWGEQYFGPGTRLTVT.

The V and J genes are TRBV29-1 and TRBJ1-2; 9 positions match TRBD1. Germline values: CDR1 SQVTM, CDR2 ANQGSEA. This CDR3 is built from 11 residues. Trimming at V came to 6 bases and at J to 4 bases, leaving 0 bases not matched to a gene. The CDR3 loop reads CSVGQGYGYTF. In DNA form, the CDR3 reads TGCAGCGTGGGACAGGGCTATGGCTACACCTTC. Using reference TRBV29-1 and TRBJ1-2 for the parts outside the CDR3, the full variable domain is SAVISQKPSRDICQRGTSLTIQCQVDSQVTMMFWYRQQPGQSLTLIATANQGSEATYESGFVIDKFPISRPNLTFSTLTVSNMSPEDSSIYLCSVGQGYGYTFGSGTRLTVV.

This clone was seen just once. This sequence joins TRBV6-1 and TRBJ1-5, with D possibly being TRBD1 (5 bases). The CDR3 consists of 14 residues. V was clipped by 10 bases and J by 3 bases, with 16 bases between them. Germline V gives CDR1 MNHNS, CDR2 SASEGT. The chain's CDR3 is CATSRWGDNQPQHF. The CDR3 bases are TGTGCCACCTCCAGATGGGGGGACAATCAGCCCCAGCATTTT.

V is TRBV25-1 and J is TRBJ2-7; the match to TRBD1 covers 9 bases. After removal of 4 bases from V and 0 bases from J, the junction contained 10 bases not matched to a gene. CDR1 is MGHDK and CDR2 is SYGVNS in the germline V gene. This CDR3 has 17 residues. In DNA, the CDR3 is TGTGCCAGCAGTGGACAGGGGGGAAAACGGCCCTCCTACGAGCAGTACTTC. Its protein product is CASSGQGGKRPSYEQYF.

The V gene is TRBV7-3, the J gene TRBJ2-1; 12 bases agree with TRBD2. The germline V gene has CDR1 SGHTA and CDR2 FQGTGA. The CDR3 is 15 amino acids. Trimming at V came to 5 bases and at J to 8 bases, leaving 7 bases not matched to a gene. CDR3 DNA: TGTGCCAGCAGCCGACTAGCGGGGGCGGTGGATGAGCAGTTCTTC. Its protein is CASSRLAGAVDEQFF.

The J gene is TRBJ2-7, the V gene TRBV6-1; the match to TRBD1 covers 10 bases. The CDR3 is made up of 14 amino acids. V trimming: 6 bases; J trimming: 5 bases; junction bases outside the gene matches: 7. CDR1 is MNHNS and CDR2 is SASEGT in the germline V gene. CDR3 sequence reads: CASSPTTGGHEQYF. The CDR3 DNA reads TGTGCCAGCAGCCCTACGACAGGGGGCCACGAGCAGTACTTC.

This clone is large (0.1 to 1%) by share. The CDR3 protein is CSVAHDRGYEQYF. The CDR3 region has the DNA TGCAGCGTTGCCCACGACAGGGGCTACGAGCAGTACTTC. The genes are TRBV29-1 and TRBJ2-7; 8 bases match TRBD1. V gave up 4 bases and J gave up 3 bases; unmatched junction bases: 5. CDR3 length: 13 residues. Germline V CDR1 and CDR2: SQVTM, ANQGSEA.

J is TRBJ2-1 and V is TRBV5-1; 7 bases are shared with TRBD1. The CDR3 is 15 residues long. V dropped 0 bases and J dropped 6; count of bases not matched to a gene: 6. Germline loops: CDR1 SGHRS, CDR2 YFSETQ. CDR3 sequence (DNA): TGCGCCAGCAGCTTGGGGGGGACAGCCTTCAATGAGCAGTTCTTC. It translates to CASSLGGTAFNEQFF. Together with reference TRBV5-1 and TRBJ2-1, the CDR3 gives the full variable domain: KAGVTQTPRYLIKTRGQQVTLSCSPISGHRSVSWYQQTPGQGLQFLFEYFSETQRNKGNFPGRFSGRQFSNSRSEMNVSTLELGDSALYLCASSLGGTAFNEQFFGPGTRLTVL.

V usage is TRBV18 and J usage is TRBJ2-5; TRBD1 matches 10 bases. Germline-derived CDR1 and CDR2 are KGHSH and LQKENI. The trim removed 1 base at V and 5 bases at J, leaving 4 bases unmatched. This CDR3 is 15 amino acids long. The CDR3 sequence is CASSPRDRGMETQYF. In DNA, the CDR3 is TGTGCCAGCTCACCACGGGACAGGGGTATGGAGACCCAGTACTTC.

The CDR3: CASSLSRDRADYGYTF. The CDR3 DNA reads TGCGCCAGCAGCCTCTCCCGGGACAGGGCCGACTATGGCTACACCTTC. The chain carries TRBV5-1 and TRBJ1-2; 9 bases match TRBD1. The CDR3 has 16 residues. Germline trimming cut 4 bases from V and 3 bases from J; bases unmatched to any gene: 10. Germline V gene lookup returns CDR1 SGHRS and CDR2 YFSETQ.

CDR3 DNA: TGTGCCACGACAATTAGACAGGGGACGAATCAGCCCCAGCATTTT. Translation: CATTIRQGTNQPQHF. The rearrangement links TRBV19 to TRBJ1-5; 8 bases agree with TRBD1. V shed 10 bases and J 4 bases; nucleotides not matched to a gene: 12. The CDR3 spans 15 residues. Germline V gene lookup returns CDR1 LNHDA and CDR2 SQIVND (reference sequence).